What follows is one T cell receptor beta chain and its context. Its antigen specificity is not known. No much larger clone exists at a distance of one base, and base qualities are not known. This specimen belongs to a study of cytomegalovirus exposure and HLA in healthy donors (dated 2017 in TCRdb). With respect to the entire study: According to an earlier analysis of 587 of the donors, 150 million to 200 million T cells yielded 120 million or so unique TCR beta sequences and approximately 300 Gb of sequence data. Because of strong linkage in the cohort, four or five DR-DQ haplotypes were treated as single units for association and clustering. Among 398 genotyped donors of the cohort, an average of around 240,000 unique TCR beta nucleotide sequences were sequenced per donor, approximately 20% of them non-productive. The study aimed to test whether cataloging public T cell receptors could reveal signatures of past pathogen exposure. In addition to the first cohort of about 650 subjects, a separate validation cohort of 120 different subjects was used. All discovery cohort repertoires had been generated using a single sequencing platform. To predict cytomegalovirus infection status, the study brought together high-throughput TCR immunosequencing, statistical association of individual TCRs with disease status, and machine learning. The study used immunosequencing to profile the T cell repertoires of around 600 subjects and linked those repertoires to cytomegalovirus serostatus. Roughly 300 gigabases of sequencing data and approximately 84 million unique TCR sequences were included in an early release covering roughly 600 HLA-typed donors. To study patterns of TCR occurrence, a later analysis re-analyzed previously published TCR beta repertoires from 650 to 750 donors and added high-resolution HLA genotyping. Of the 350 to 450 genotyped donors, 70% to 90% were placed in the genetic ancestry cluster associated with self-reported Caucasian donors. Both class I and class II loci were covered by HLA typing, at four-digit resolution. Donor age, sex, ethnicity and CMV serostatus were compiled together with the repertoire data. A later genetic analysis took genome-wide SNP genotypes for about three fifths of the roughly 700 donors and used that subset as a discovery cohort. The number of typed donors differed by locus: 629-630 for A, B, C, DRB1 and DQB1; approximately 520 for DQA1; roughly 600 for DPA1; and around 450 for DPB1. The later analysis used no new phenotypic data to find candidate immune exposures, relying instead on TCR beta sequences and their occurrence across donors. An earlier analysis of around 540 of the donors applied high-throughput TCR beta sequencing to assess whether each TCR beta V gene segment acted as functional or pseudogenic. Study-level results and caveats: According to a later analysis, parvovirus B19, influenza, CMV and Epstein-Barr virus appeared linked to several top co-occurrence clusters. A later genetic analysis associated a missense DCLRE1C variant with V-gene and J-gene trimming of TCR beta chains, and an independent cohort replicated the association. In a later analysis, most CMV-associated TCR beta chains were found to appear HLA-restricted, with HLA associations seemingly driven largely by CMV exposure. It was suggested by the authors that the approach could potentially be generalized to other disease states and immunological phenotypes. An earlier analysis of 587 of the donors showed that most TCR beta V segments appeared in productive rearrangements either about 87% or about 30% of the time, which broadly matched IMGT annotations. Specific HLA alleles were associated with over 15,000 TCR beta sequences at a false discovery rate of 0.05 in a later analysis. Because the 87-base-pair reads could not distinguish some IMGT-functional V segments, including TRBV6-2 and TRBV6-3, those segments were excluded. In a later analysis, the rate of TCR association differed among HLA loci, with DRB1 alleles having the most associated TCRs and HLA-C alleles having the fewest. A further reported finding was that TCR beta sequences accurately predicted the HLA-A and HLA-B alleles for most subjects in the first cohort. The cohort was sequenced for TCR beta chains only, and without alpha or paired-chain data the features that could be detected were limited. For the cohort, immune exposure information was limited to CMV serostatus. In the study, around 160 TCR beta chains were listed as associated with cytomegalovirus. A few of the identified cytomegalovirus-associated TCR beta chains were confirmed in vitro to be specific for cytomegalovirus antigens. A cluster of highly shared sequence variants was judged likely to be a technical artifact of the sequencing pipeline. According to a later genetic analysis, donors in an Asian-associated ancestry cluster had fewer N-insertions in productive TCRs than the approximately 670-donor mean. Because HLA typing was unavailable for some donors at each locus, only the typed subset was used in association tests. Linkage disequilibrium might explain the correlated functional status among segregating V segments, but an unknown experimental factor could not be excluded. When HLA alleles, especially DR and DQ, strongly co-occurred, attributing TCR associations to individual alleles was difficult. The earlier analysis of approximately 590 of the donors excluded approximately 17 rarely observed V segments, including chromosome 9 orphons, because counts were too low. Cytomegalovirus status was reported to be diagnosed by the classifier with high specificity and sensitivity in both the original and validation cohorts. Most TCR sequences were seen in very few donors, while some public TCRs were found in many individuals. In a later analysis, HLA-associated TCR beta chains showed more clonal expansion and lower generation probabilities than non-associated chains that were equally common. Sequencing depth was assumed to be roughly uniform across donors in the presence/absence analyses, though that assumption may not hold.

The cohort was made up of roughly 670 healthy bone marrow donors. All cohort members were sampled while nominally healthy, although unrecorded immune exposures were likely present. The donor was CMV seronegative and was included in the group of a few hundred seronegative cohort members. Each donor provided a peripheral blood sample, and peripheral blood mononuclear cells were used for TCR beta sequencing. Genomic DNA was extracted from the blood cell samples with the Qiagen DNeasy Blood Extraction Kit. The germline V gene provides CDR1 SGHRS and CDR2 YFSETQ. V loses 2 bases, J loses 4 bases, and the germline ends lie 21 bases apart. Counted from cysteine to phenylalanine, this CDR3 has 18 amino acids. The DNA shown is the 54-base CDR3, in frame from base 1. Library construction relied on the immunoSEQ multiplex PCR assay. The multiplex PCR relied on a mix of 60 forward primers for TCR Vbeta segments and 13 reverse primers for TCR Jbeta segments. A multiplex PCR assay on genomic DNA amplified the CDR3 region of rearranged TCR beta genes. The Illumina HiSeq System was used to sequence the amplified TCR beta libraries as 87-base-pair reads. The authors' pipeline ran thus. In a later analysis, approximately 74 million unique TCR beta chains were counted across the 650 to 700 repertoires, and roughly 10 million of these chains were shared by at least two donors. Raw reads were error-corrected and collapsed into unique sequences by a nearest-neighbor algorithm in which closely related sequences were merged to remove PCR and sequencing errors. Alignment of CDR3 sequences to IMGT reference sequences was used to assign V, D and J gene segments. For a sequence to be retained, at least a six-nucleotide match to both a V gene segment and a J gene segment was required. A rearrangement counted as productive if the CDR3 had no stop codons and remained in frame with V and J, and every other rearrangement counted as non-productive. CDR3 was defined according to IMGT convention as the region running from the second conserved V-encoded cysteine to the conserved J-encoded phenylalanine. The earlier analysis of about 590 of the donors excluded sequences that lacked an unambiguous match to a single V gene segment. An earlier analysis of several hundred of the donors classified V segments as functional when productive rearrangements were above 56.7% and as segregating when the standard deviation between donors was above 5%. To diagnose cytomegalovirus status from the catalog of TCR beta chain sequences, a statistical classification framework was built. In a later analysis, V and J genes were assigned by comparing TCR nucleotide sequences against IMGT/GENE-DB human TR gene sequences. Using the TCRdist pipeline, a later analysis assigned CDR3 sequences along with most-parsimonious VDJ recombination scenarios. In a later analysis, every TCR beta chain was defined by the combination of its CDR3 amino acid sequence and its V-gene family, and reads without a unique V-gene family were dropped. As a way to deal with suspected cross-contamination and a sequencing artifact, a later analysis dropped approximately 590 nucleotide sequences that were highly shared and had low generation probability. In a later analysis, a clonal expansion index for each public chain was calculated from normalized within-repertoire ranks of inferred template counts. Generation probabilities in a later analysis came from a VDJ recombination model fitted to out-of-frame rearrangements, and those results were checked against IGoR. In a later analysis, hypergeometric tests were used to score TCR-TCR, TCR-HLA and TCR-CMV co-occurrence, with a repertoire-size bias correction applied to TCR pairs. A later analysis estimated false discovery rates by permuting HLA or CMV assignments 20 times. A later analysis grouped co-occurring TCRs with DBSCAN, adding TCRdist sequence similarity when clustering within HLA-allele-positive subsets. Repertoires with fewer than 30,000 or more than 120,000 public chains, plus five repertoires with anomalous nucleotide sharing, were excluded from co-occurrence clustering. TCRdb retrieved this table from immuneACCESS and kept in-frame rearrangements only. Not all clones are present; in checked studies, unresolved V genes account for under half, and no reason is known for the remainder. For V, J and clone size, that table is used; D and trimming come from the DNA. This sample comprises approximately 100,000 clones, 65% to 75% of them detected only once. About 1.9% of the sample is in the top ten clones.

The chain employs TRBV5-1 and TRBJ2-2; the D gene is perhaps TRBD2, from 5 matching bases. The source of this sequence is a woman aged 40 to 50 in good health and CMV-seronegative. Specimen: PBMCs. The CDR3 reads as follows: CASSFRIGRAAGTGELFF. The nucleotide sequence reads TGCGCCAGCAGCTTTCGGATTGGGCGGGCGGCAGGCACCGGGGAGCTGTTTTTT.